This TCR beta chain was sequenced during a study of shared clonotypes between healthy human individuals. Overall study: Every donor yielded three CD4 naive, three CD4 memory, two CD8 naive and one CD8 memory plate. Findings and limits, study-wide: Sampling was confined to blood; repertoires within tissues likely differ. Rarefaction showed that sequencing of sorted subsets was incomplete (despite large depth). A few donors had 5% to 6% of their naive CD4 clonotypes in common.

Selected positively for CCR7 and CD45RO-negative, naive CD8 cells excluded terminally differentiated effector memory CD45RA+ cells. TCRdb's copy holds only in-frame clones and misses some; the assay was immunoSEQ multiplex PCR. The data contain about 820,000 clones, about 91% of them singletons. Concerning this clone: Antigen: not known.

V was trimmed by 3 bases and J by 3 bases, leaving 27 bases between them. The CDR3 consists of 19 residues. From germline, CDR1 is SGHVS and CDR2 FNYEAQ. The receptor's source is a man aged 25 to 45 in good health. The chain couples TRBV7-6 to TRBJ2-7; D could derive from TRBD1 or TRBD2 (5 bases each). Sequenced input: naive CD8+ T cells sorted from blood. CDR3 sequence reads: CASSFSGTLLNTRGYEQYF. In DNA, the CDR3 is TGTGCCAGCAGCTTTTCCGGGACCCTTCTCAATACACGGGGCTACGAGCAGTACTTC. The complete variable domain, with remaining parts taken from reference TRBV7-6 and TRBJ2-7, reads GAGVSQSPRYKVTKRGQDVALRCDPISGHVSLYWYRQALGQGPEFLTYFNYEAQQDKSGLPNDRFSAERPEGSISTLTIQRTEQRDSAMYRCASSFSGTLLNTRGYEQYFGPGTRLTVT.